The 28 T cell receptor beta chains reported below all come from one sample, sequenced in a study of blood T cell repertoires in COVID-19. The repertoire was sequenced with immunoSEQ multiplex PCR; TCRdb's copy has only in-frame clones and lacks some. The table has some 42,000 clones, roughly 93% seen once; the top ten hold 9.2%. The sequenced material came from peripheral blood. The receptors were gathered from a man in his forties or fifties with active COVID-19.

The rearrangement uses TRBV2 and TRBJ1-5; 9 bases map to TRBD1. Unmatched junction bases numbered 5, after V lost 5 bases and J lost 3 bases. The CDR3 is made up of 15 amino acids. Germline V gives CDR1 SNHLY, CDR2 FYNNEI. CDR3 amino acids: CASSQQGAINQPQHF. For the CDR3, the DNA is TGTGCCAGCAGTCAACAGGGGGCGATCAATCAGCCCCAGCATTTT.

In this sample, this clone turned up once. The chain couples TRBV10-1 to TRBJ2-7; 10 nucleotides line up with TRBD1. The CDR3 length is 16 residues. Germline CDR1 WNHNN, CDR2 SYGVQD (reference sequence). J lost 1 base, V lost 6 bases, and 9 bases had no gene match. CDR3 sequence: CASSASGDRGSYEQYF. The CDR3 DNA is TGCGCCAGCAGCGCTTCAGGGGACAGGGGTTCCTACGAGCAGTACTTC.

The chain employs TRBV5-1 and TRBJ2-3; TRBD2 matches at 11 bases. J lost 1 base, V lost 4 bases, and 11 bases had no gene match. The CDR3 has 18 amino acids. Germline CDR1 and CDR2: SGHRS and YFSETQ. Written as DNA, the CDR3 is TGCGCCAGCAGCCACGGTGGTAGCGGGAGGGCGGGCACAGATACGCAGTATTTT. Protein: CASSHGGSGRAGTDTQYF.

This chain joins TRBV28 and TRBJ2-1; TRBD2 matches 11 bases. CDR1 and CDR2 (germline): MDHEN, SYDVKM. CDR3 length: 19 residues. V gave up 5 bases and J gave up 5 bases; unmatched junction bases: 17. The CDR3 region is CASSPGRVAGGPTNNEQFF. CDR3 nucleotide sequence: TGTGCCAGCAGTCCGGGACGGGTAGCGGGAGGGCCGACGAACAATGAGCAGTTCTTC.

The chain couples TRBV12-3 or TRBV12-4 to TRBJ2-7, with a possible D match to TRBD1 (5 bases). The CDR3 covers 13 residues. V lost 3 bases to trimming and J lost 1 base, with 7 bases between them. The CDR3 DNA sequence: TGTGCCAGCAGTTTGCAGGGTTCCTACGAGCAGTACTTC. Protein: CASSLQGSYEQYF.

The V gene is TRBV19, the J gene TRBJ1-1; D uncertain. Trimming left V 7 bases short and J 5 bases short, with 14 bases between. CDR3 length: 13 amino acids. Germline V gene data show CDR1 as LNHDA and CDR2 as SQIVND (reference sequence). CDR3 nucleotide sequence: TGTGCCAGTACCCCAGTGAGGGCGACTGAAGCTTTCTTT. This sequence encodes CASTPVRATEAFF.

A note on this clone: No conserved phenylalanine or tryptophan is present at the end of the CDR3, so a read error is the likely explanation. Because the CDR3's place on the DNA is in doubt, the DNA is left out and the CDR3 is given as listed by TCRdb. This CDR3 reads CASSEQTGGGVFS. This sequence joins TRBV2 and TRBJ1-1; the table's D call, TRBD1, has no DNA check behind it. Inclusive of both ends, the CDR3 amounts to 13 amino acids. Per germline, CDR1 SNHLY and CDR2 FYNNEI.

The genes are TRBV19 and TRBJ2-6, with D tentatively TRBD1 (5 bases). The V gene lost 5 bases and the J gene lost 0 bases, with 8 bases spanning the gap. Looked up from germline, CDR1 is LNHDA and CDR2 is SQIVND (reference sequence). The CDR3 is made up of 15 amino acids. The CDR3 loop is CASSPQDSGANVLTF. In nucleotides, the CDR3 is TGTGCCAGTAGTCCACAGGACTCTGGGGCCAACGTCCTGACTTTC.

The chain is built from TRBV4-1 and TRBJ2-1; weak D call: TRBD2 (6 bases). CDR1 and CDR2 (germline): MGHRA, YSYEKL. CDR3 size: 18 residues. Trimming left V 2 bases short and J 0 bases short, with 17 bases between. CDR3 protein: CASSQTPLGGASYNEQFF. The CDR3, as DNA: TGCGCCAGCAGCCAAACACCCCTCGGCGGGGCCTCCTACAATGAGCAGTTCTTC.

The table lists this clone with a count of one. V is TRBV30 and J is TRBJ2-5; 7 bases align to TRBD2. The CDR3 contains 15 residues. Germline-derived CDR1 and CDR2 are GTSNPN and SVGIG (reference sequence). J lost 2 bases, V lost 1 base, and 7 bases had no gene match. The CDR3 sequence is CAWSGASGSQETQYF. The CDR3 DNA sequence: TGTGCCTGGAGTGGAGCTAGCGGATCACAAGAGACCCAGTACTTC.

The V call is TRBV7-7, the J call TRBJ2-3; the match to TRBD2 covers 10 bases. Germline trimming cut 5 bases from V and 0 bases from J; bases unmatched to any gene: 5. Germline V gene sequence: CDR1 SSHAT, CDR2 FNYEAQ (reference sequence). The CDR3 loop spans 16 amino acids. CDR3 in amino acids: CASSPSTSGSTDTQYF. CDR3 bases: TGTGCCAGCAGCCCTTCGACTAGCGGGAGCACAGATACGCAGTATTTT.

This clone was counted between two and nine times. The chain carries TRBV28 and TRBJ1-6; D may be TRBD1 (5 bases). Trimming stripped 4 bases from V and 6 bases from J, with 22 bases between. Germline CDR1 is MDHEN and CDR2 is SYDVKM. This CDR3 region has 18 residues. The chain's CDR3 is CASSSSTPQGKGNSPLHF. Here the CDR3 DNA reads TGTGCCAGCAGTTCCTCGACCCCTCAGGGAAAGGGTAATTCACCCCTCCACTTT.

The chain uses TRBV19 and TRBJ1-1, with unresolved D. The V end lost 4 bases, the J end lost 5 bases, and 17 bases lay between the germline ends. Germline V gene lookup returns CDR1 LNHDA and CDR2 SQIVND (reference sequence). The CDR3 extends over 15 amino acids. The CDR3 bases are TGTGCCAGTAGTAAAATCGCCTTTCCGGAGACTGAAGCTTTCTTT. Protein sequence: CASSKIAFPETEAFF.

This rearrangement joins TRBV3-1 (or the pseudogene TRBV3-2) to TRBJ2-3, with D possibly matching TRBD2 (5 bases). The CDR3 spans 16 residues. The V gene lost 0 bases and the J gene lost 3 bases, with 13 bases spanning the gap. CDR1 and CDR2 from the germline V gene are LGHDT and YNNKEL (reference sequence). In DNA, the CDR3 is TGTGCCAGCAGCCAAGATAATAGCGTCTTTACAGATACGCAGTATTTT. It specifies CASSQDNSVFTDTQYF.

The J gene is TRBJ2-7, the V gene TRBV3-1 (or the pseudogene TRBV3-2), with D maybe TRBD2 (6 bases). Germline assignment: CDR1 LGHDT and CDR2 YNNKEL (reference sequence). Trimming removed 0 bases from V and 0 bases from J, with 15 bases in between. The CDR3 has 17 amino acids. CDR3 DNA: TGTGCCAGCAGCCAAGATCCCGGCGGGGCTAGCTCCTACGAGCAGTACTTC. Its translation: CASSQDPGGASSYEQYF.

The chain carries TRBV7-6 and TRBJ2-3; tentatively, D is TRBD1 (7 bases). Per germline, CDR1 SGHVS and CDR2 FNYEAQ. The length of the CDR3 is 17 residues. V was clipped by 6 bases and J by 4 bases, with 23 bases between them. Written as DNA, the CDR3 is TGTGCCAGCAGTTTTAGGGGGGAGAGAGACAGGGCAGATACGCAGTATTTT. Protein: CASSFRGERDRADTQYF.

The sample holds one count of this clone. This sequence joins TRBV19 and TRBJ2-7; the D gene is possibly TRBD1 (6 bases). V was clipped by 5 bases and J by 4 bases, with 12 bases between them. The germline V gene has CDR1 LNHDA and CDR2 SQIVND (reference sequence). The CDR3 runs to 13 residues. CDR3 loop: CASSVQGRYEQYF. The CDR3, as DNA: TGTGCCAGTAGTGTCCAGGGGCGGTACGAGCAGTACTTC.

This clone was recorded only once. The chain has TRBV14 and TRBJ1-2; D remains unclear. The CDR3 runs 13 residues. The V gene lost 6 bases and the J gene lost 0 bases, with 8 bases spanning the gap. CDR1 SGHDN and CDR2 FVKESK come from the germline V gene. The CDR3: CASSPGANYGYTF. The DNA of the CDR3 is TGTGCCAGCAGTCCCGGTGCTAACTATGGCTACACCTTC.

The V and J genes are TRBV3-1 (or the pseudogene TRBV3-2) and TRBJ1-3, with D hard to call. Germline values: CDR1 LGHDT, CDR2 YNNKEL (reference sequence). CDR3 length equals 16 residues. The ends were cut back, 1 base at V and 3 bases at J, with 13 bases in the middle. The CDR3 DNA reads as TGTGCCAGCAGCCAAGCCAGGTCGAATATTGGAAACACCATATATTTT. Translation: CASSQARSNIGNTIYF.

V is TRBV7-2 and J is TRBJ2-2, with 9 bases that match TRBD2. The CDR3 extends over 15 amino acids. Unmatched junction bases numbered 3, after V lost 3 bases and J lost 4 bases. CDR1 SGHTA and CDR2 FQGNSA come from the germline V gene. The CDR3 here is CASSFLAGPTGELFF. The CDR3 nucleotides read TGTGCCAGCAGCTTTCTAGCGGGGCCCACCGGGGAGCTGTTTTTT.

This chain uses TRBV18 with TRBJ2-7, with a weak D call TRBD2 (6 bases). CDR1 and CDR2 (germline): KGHSH, LQKENI. CDR3 length: 15 amino acids. Trimming shortened V by 0 bases and J by 6 bases, and 15 bases separated the two germline ends. CDR3 in amino acids: CASSPPSSGSGEQYF. CDR3 nucleotide sequence: TGTGCCAGCTCACCACCGTCCTCCGGGAGCGGCGAGCAGTACTTC. The variable domain in full, with the rest retrieved from reference TRBV18 and TRBJ2-7, is NAGVMQNPRHLVRRRGQEARLRCSPMKGHSHVYWYRQLPEEGLKFMVYLQKENIIDESGMPKERFSAEFPKEGPSILRIQQVVRGDSAAYFCASSPPSSGSGEQYFGPGTRLTVT.

V usage is TRBV28 and J usage is TRBJ2-3; D may be TRBD2 (6 bases). This CDR3 region has 16 residues. Germline CDR1 reads MDHEN; CDR2 reads SYDVKM. Trimming removed 3 bases at V and 2 bases at J, with 15 bases between. Written as DNA, the CDR3 is TGTGCCAGCAGTTTGGGTCTAGCGATGAACACAGATACGCAGTATTTT. Amino acid sequence: CASSLGLAMNTDTQYF.

This chain links TRBV5-4 with TRBJ2-7; a possible D gene is TRBD2 (6 bases). The CDR3 consists of 13 residues. V dropped 4 bases and J dropped 6 bases, with 14 bases sitting between them. Germline-derived CDR1 and CDR2 are SGHNT and YYREEE (reference sequence). The CDR3 spells CASSRAGTPEQYF. In nucleotides, the CDR3 is TGTGCCAGCAGCAGAGCCGGGACTCCCGAGCAGTACTTC.

V gene TRBV2 combines with J gene TRBJ2-7; D is possibly TRBD1 (5 bases). Germline loops: CDR1 SNHLY, CDR2 FYNNEI. This CDR3 spans 11 amino acids. Trimming removed 4 bases at V and 8 bases at J, with 9 bases between. CDR3 sequence reads: CASSGRAQQYF. The CDR3 DNA is TGTGCCAGCAGTGGCAGGGCCCAGCAGTACTTC.

The chain links TRBV29-1 to TRBJ2-5, with TRBD2 matching 7 bases. Germline assignment: CDR1 SQVTM and CDR2 ANQGSEA. This CDR3 spans 14 amino acids. V shed 8 bases, J shed 1 base, and the junction held 10 bases outside the gene matches. The CDR3, as DNA: TGCAGCTCCACTCCCGGGACTACCCAAGAGACCCAGTACTTC. It translates to CSSTPGTTQETQYF.

Sample share makes this clone medium-sized. The J gene is TRBJ1-2, the V gene TRBV28, with a weak D call TRBD1 (6 bases). Germline-derived CDR1 and CDR2 are MDHEN and SYDVKM. V shed 5 bases and J shed 3 bases, with 13 bases lying between them. This CDR3 is 14 amino acids long. The DNA of the CDR3 is TGTGCCAGCAGTCTAACAGGGACCCACTATGGCTACACCTTC. Residues: CASSLTGTHYGYTF.

V and J are TRBV3-1 (or the pseudogene TRBV3-2) and TRBJ2-5; TRBD2 aligns across 7 bases. Germline V CDR1 and CDR2: LGHDT, YNNKEL (reference sequence). V shed 2 bases, J shed 3 bases, and the junction held 6 bases outside the gene matches. The CDR3 has 15 amino acids. The CDR3 protein is CASSQNLSGKETQYF. In nucleotides, the CDR3 is TGTGCCAGCAGCCAAAATTTGAGCGGGAAAGAGACCCAGTACTTC.

The chain couples TRBV7-2 to TRBJ2-1; 11 bases align to TRBD1. The CDR3 runs to 16 residues. Germline V gives CDR1 SGHTA, CDR2 FQGNSA. The trim removed 5 bases at V and 8 bases at J, leaving 11 bases unmatched. CDR3 loop: CASSPRDRGAVYEQFF. CDR3 nucleotide sequence: TGTGCCAGCAGCCCCCGGGACAGGGGGGCCGTATATGAGCAGTTCTTC.